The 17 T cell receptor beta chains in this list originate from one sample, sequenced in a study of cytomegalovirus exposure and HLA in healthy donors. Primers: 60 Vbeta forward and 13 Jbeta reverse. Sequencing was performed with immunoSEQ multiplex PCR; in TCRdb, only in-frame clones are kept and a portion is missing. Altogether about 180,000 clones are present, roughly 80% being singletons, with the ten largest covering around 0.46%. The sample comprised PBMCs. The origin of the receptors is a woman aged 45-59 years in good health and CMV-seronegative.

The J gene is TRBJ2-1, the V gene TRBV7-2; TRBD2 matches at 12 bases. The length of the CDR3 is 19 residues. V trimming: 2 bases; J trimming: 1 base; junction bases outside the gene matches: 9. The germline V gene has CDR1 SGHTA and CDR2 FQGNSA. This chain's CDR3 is CASSLSSRLAGASYNEQFF. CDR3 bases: TGTGCCAGCAGCTTATCCTCTCGACTAGCGGGAGCGTCCTACAATGAGCAGTTCTTC. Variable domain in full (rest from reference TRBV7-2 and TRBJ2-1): GAGVSQSPSNKVTEKGKDVELRCDPISGHTALYWYRQSLGQGLEFLIYFQGNSAPDKSGLPSDRFSAERTGGSVSTLTIQRTQQEDSAVYLCASSLSSRLAGASYNEQFFGPGTRLTVL.

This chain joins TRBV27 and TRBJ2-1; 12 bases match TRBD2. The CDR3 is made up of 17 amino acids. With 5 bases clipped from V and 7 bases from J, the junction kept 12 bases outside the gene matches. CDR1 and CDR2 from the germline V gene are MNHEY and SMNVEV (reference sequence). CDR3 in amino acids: CASSLRPSGGVGNEQFF. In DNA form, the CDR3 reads TGTGCCAGCAGTCTGCGACCTAGCGGGGGGGTCGGGAATGAGCAGTTCTTC.

CDR3 amino acids: CASSFIGQGYEQYF. DNA of the CDR3: TGTGCCAGTAGCTTTATTGGACAGGGCTACGAGCAGTACTTC. The rearrangement uses TRBV19 and TRBJ2-7; TRBD1 matches 8 bases. The CDR3 extends over 14 amino acids. Germline values: CDR1 LNHDA, CDR2 SQIVND (reference sequence). V shed 6 bases and J 3 bases; nucleotides not matched to a gene: 7.

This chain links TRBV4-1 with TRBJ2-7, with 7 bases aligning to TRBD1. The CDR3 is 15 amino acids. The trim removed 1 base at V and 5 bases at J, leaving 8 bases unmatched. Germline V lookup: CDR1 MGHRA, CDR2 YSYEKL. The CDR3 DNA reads TGCGCCAGCAGCCAAGCCCGGACAGGTACGGACGAGCAGTACTTC. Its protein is CASSQARTGTDEQYF.

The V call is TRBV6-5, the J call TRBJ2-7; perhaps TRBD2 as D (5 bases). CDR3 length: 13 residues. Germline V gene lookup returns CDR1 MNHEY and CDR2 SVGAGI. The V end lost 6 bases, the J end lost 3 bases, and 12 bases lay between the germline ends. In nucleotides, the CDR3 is TGTGCCAGCAGGCGAGGGCGGAACTACGAGCAGTACTTC. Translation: CASRRGRNYEQYF.

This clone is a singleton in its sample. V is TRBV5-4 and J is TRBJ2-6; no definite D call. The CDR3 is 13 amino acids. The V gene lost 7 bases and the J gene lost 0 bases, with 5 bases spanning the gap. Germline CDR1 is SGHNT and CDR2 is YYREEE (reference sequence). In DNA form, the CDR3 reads TGTGCCAGCTTCCTCTCTGGGGCCAACGTCCTGACTTTC. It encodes CASFLSGANVLTF. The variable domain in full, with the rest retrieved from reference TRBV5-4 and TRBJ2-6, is ETGVTQSPTHLIKTRGQQVTLRCSSQSGHNTVSWYQQALGQGPQFIFQYYREEENGRGNFPPRFSGLQFPNYSSELNVNALELDDSALYLCASFLSGANVLTFGAGSRLTVL.

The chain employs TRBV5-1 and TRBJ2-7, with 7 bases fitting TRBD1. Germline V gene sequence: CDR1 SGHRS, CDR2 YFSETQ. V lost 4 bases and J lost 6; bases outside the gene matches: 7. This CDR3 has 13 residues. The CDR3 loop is CASSATGIGEQYF. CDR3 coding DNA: TGCGCCAGCAGCGCGACAGGGATTGGCGAGCAGTACTTC. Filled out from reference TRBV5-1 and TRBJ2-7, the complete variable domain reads KAGVTQTPRYLIKTRGQQVTLSCSPISGHRSVSWYQQTPGQGLQFLFEYFSETQRNKGNFPGRFSGRQFSNSRSEMNVSTLELGDSALYLCASSATGIGEQYFGPGTRLTVT.

The CDR3 loop reads CASSSRTSGGTQYF. DNA of the CDR3: TGTGCCAGCAGCTCAAGGACTAGTGGTGGTACGCAGTATTTT. The gene calls are TRBV11-3 and TRBJ2-3; TRBD2 agrees at 7 bases. Trimming cost V 4 bases and J 8 bases; bases outside gene matches: 9. The CDR3 has 14 residues. Germline values: CDR1 SGHNT, CDR2 YENEEA.

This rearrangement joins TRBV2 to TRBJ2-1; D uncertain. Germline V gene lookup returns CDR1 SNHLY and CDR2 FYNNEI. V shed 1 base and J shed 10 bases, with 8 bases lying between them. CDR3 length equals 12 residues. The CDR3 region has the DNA TGTGCCAGCAGTGAAGGGCTCACGGAGCAGTTCTTC. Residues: CASSEGLTEQFF.

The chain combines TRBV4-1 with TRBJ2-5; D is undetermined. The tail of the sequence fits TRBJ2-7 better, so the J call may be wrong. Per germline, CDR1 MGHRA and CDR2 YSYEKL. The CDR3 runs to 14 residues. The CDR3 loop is CASSQGPRSYEQYF. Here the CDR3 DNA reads TGCGCCAGCAGCCAAGGTCCACGCTCCTACGAGCAGTACTTC.

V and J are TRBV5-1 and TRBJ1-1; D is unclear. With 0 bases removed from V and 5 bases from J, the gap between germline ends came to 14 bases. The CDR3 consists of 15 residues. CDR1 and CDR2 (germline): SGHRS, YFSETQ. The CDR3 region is CASSLGSVRGTEAFF. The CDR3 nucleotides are TGCGCCAGCAGCTTGGGATCCGTAAGAGGTACTGAAGCTTTCTTT.

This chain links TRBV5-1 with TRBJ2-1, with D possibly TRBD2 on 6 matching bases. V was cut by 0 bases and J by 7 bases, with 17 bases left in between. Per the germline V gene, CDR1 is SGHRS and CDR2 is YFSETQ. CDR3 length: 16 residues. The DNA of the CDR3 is TGCGCCAGCAGCTTGGCCGGGGCGGGGAGCGGGAATGAGCAGTTCTTC. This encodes CASSLAGAGSGNEQFF.

In DNA form, the CDR3 reads TGTGCCAGCAGTATAGCGGGAGCAGAGACCGGGGAGCTGTTTTTT. Its protein is CASSIAGAETGELFF. The chain uses TRBV2 and TRBJ2-2; 9 positions match TRBD2. From germline, CDR1 is SNHLY and CDR2 FYNNEI. The CDR3 covers 15 residues. V lost 5 bases, J lost 5 bases, and 6 bases stayed unmatched.

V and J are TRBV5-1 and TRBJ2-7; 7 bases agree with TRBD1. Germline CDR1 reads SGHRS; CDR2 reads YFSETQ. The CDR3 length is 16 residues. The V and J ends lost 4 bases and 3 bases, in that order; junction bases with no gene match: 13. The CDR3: CASSLSPGTESYEQYF. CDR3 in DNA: TGCGCCAGCAGCCTAAGCCCCGGGACAGAAAGCTACGAGCAGTACTTC. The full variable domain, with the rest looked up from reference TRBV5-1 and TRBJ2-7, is KAGVTQTPRYLIKTRGQQVTLSCSPISGHRSVSWYQQTPGQGLQFLFEYFSETQRNKGNFPGRFSGRQFSNSRSEMNVSTLELGDSALYLCASSLSPGTESYEQYFGPGTRLTVT.

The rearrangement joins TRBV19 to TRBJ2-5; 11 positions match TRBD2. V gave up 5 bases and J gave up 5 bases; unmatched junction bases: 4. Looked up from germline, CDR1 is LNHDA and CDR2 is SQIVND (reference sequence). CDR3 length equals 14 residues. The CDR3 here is CASSPGLAAETQYF. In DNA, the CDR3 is TGTGCCAGTAGTCCGGGACTAGCGGCCGAGACCCAGTACTTC. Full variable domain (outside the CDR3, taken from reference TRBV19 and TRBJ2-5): DGGITQSPKYLFRKEGQNVTLSCEQNLNHDAMYWYRQDPGQGLRLIYYSQIVNDFQKGDIAEGYSVSREKKESFPLTVTSAQKNPTAFYLCASSPGLAAETQYFGPGTRLLVL.

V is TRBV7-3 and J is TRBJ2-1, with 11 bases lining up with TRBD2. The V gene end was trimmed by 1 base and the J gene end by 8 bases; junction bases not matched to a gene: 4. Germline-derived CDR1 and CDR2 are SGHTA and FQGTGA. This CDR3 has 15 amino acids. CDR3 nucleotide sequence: TGTGCCAGCAGCTTAATGCTAGCGGGGGGCTATGAGCAGTTCTTC. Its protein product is CASSLMLAGGYEQFF.

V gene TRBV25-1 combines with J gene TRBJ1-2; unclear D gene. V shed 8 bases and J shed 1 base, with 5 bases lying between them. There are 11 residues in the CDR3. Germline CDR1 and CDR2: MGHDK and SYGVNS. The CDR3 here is CASYYNYGYTF. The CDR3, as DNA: TGTGCCAGCTATTATAACTATGGCTACACCTTC.